This T cell receptor (beta chain) was sequenced for a study of control samples from healthy donors and cancer patients. Produced via immunoSEQ multiplex PCR; TCRdb's table is partial and in-frame only. The table has roughly 95,000 clones, roughly 92% seen once. The CDR3 totals 15 residues. Trimming removed 6 bases from V and 7 bases from J, with 22 bases in between. The germline CDR1 and CDR2 sequences are MNHNY and SVGAGI (reference sequence). The V call is TRBV6-6, the J call TRBJ2-7; D is undetermined. Sequenced: blood. The sequence was obtained from a human donor in good health. The donor label of this sample is uncertain. Written as DNA, the CDR3 is TGTGCCAGCAGCCTAGGGCTGGTGGCCCGTGGGGAGCAGTACTTC. Translation: CASSLGLVARGEQYF.